This TCR beta chain was sequenced during a study of blood T cell repertoires in COVID-19. Across the study: Spain, Italy and the United States supplied samples that represented acute and convalescent COVID-19. T cells, B-cell-depleted T cells, or PBMCs provided the cDNA or gDNA that served as material.

In the original analysis: The assay estimated nucleated cells by amplifying reference gene primers. Measured with immunoSEQ multiplex PCR; TCRdb has only the in-frame clones, and not every one. V and J calls and clone size come straight from that table; D and trimming were deduced from the DNA. The table includes 50,000 or so clones, 85% to 95% detected once. The germline CDR1 and CDR2 sequences are SGHRS and YFSETQ. The CDR3 runs 15 residues. Losses at the gene ends were 5 bases for V and 2 bases for J; bases not matched to a gene: 5. The origin of this receptor is an elderly woman with acute or convalescent COVID-19. The chain uses TRBV5-1 and TRBJ2-3; 10 positions agree with TRBD2. The sequencing input was peripheral blood. The CDR3 coding sequence is TGCGCCAGCAGGCCCACTAGCGGGATCACAGATACGCAGTATTTT. Encoded protein: CASRPTSGITDTQYF.